This TCR beta chain was observed in a study of T cell clones after liver transplantation. Study-level background: Post-transplant blood was tracked for graft-donor-reactive T cell clones identified in a pre-transplant mixed lymphocyte reaction. Subjects received no induction therapy and standard immunosuppression until randomization at 12-24 months post-transplant.

As regards this clone: The antigen is unknown.

Findings of the study overall: In most of the 8 subjects, circulating graft-donor-reactive CD4 TCRbeta sequences fell significantly after transplant. Graft donor-reactive T cells may have migrated into the graft rather than being deleted.

The CDR3 length is 14 residues. The V gene's germline CDR1 is SGHTA and CDR2 FQGTGA. Trimming removed 5 bases at V and 4 bases at J, with 14 bases between. Sequencing was performed with immunoSEQ multiplex PCR; in TCRdb, only in-frame clones are kept and a portion is missing. This sample has roughly 100,000 clones; about 81% occur once, and the top ten carry around 3%. Sequenced here: CD4+ T cells from blood, sampled around 49 months after liver transplant. The receptor's source is a human patient who received a liver transplant. The T cells may partly be graft donor cells. The gene calls are TRBV7-3 and TRBJ1-1; D remains unclear. This chain's CDR3 is CASSPGTQTTEAFF. CDR3 coding DNA: TGTGCCAGCAGCCCCGGAACGCAAACCACTGAAGCTTTCTTT.